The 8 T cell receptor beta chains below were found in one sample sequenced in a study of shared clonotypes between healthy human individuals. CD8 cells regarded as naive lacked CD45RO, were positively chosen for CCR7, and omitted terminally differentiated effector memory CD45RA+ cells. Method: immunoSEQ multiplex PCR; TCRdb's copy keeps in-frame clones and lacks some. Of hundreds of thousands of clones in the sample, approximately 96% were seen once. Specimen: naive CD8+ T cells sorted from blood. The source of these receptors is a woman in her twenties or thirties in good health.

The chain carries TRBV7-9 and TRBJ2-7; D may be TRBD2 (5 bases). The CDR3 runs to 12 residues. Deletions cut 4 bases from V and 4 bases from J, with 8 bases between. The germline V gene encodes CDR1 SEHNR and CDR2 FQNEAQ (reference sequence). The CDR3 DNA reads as TGTGCCAGCAGCTCACTAGTGTACGAGCAGTACTTC. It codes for CASSSLVYEQYF.

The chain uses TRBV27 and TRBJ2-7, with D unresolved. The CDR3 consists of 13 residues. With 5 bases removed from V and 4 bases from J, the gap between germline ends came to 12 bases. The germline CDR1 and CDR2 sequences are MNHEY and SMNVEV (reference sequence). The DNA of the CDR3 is TGTGCCAGCAGTCCTGCGACGGGTTACGAGCAGTACTTC. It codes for CASSPATGYEQYF.

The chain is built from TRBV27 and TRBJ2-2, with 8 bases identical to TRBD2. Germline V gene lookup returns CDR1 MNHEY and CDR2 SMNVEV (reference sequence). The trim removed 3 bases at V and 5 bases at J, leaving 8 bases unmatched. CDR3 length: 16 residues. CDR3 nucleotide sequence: TGTGCCAGCAGTTTTTCAGCGGGAGCAGGTACCGGGGAGCTGTTTTTT. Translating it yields CASSFSAGAGTGELFF.

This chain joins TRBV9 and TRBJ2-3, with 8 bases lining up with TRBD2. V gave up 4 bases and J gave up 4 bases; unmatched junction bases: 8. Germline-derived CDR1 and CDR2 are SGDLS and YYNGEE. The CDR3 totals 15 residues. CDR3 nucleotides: TGTGCCAGCAGCTATAGCGGGACCCCGTCAGATACGCAGTATTTT. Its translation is CASSYSGTPSDTQYF.

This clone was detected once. CDR3 region: CASKLSLRGRSYEQYF. The CDR3 bases are TGTGCCAGCAAATTAAGTCTTCGGGGGAGGTCCTACGAGCAGTACTTC. The chain carries TRBV7-2 and TRBJ2-7, with a weak D call TRBD2 (6 bases). From germline, CDR1 is SGHTA and CDR2 FQGNSA. The germline V and J ends were trimmed by 7 bases and 1 base, with 20 bases remaining between them. The CDR3 runs to 16 residues.

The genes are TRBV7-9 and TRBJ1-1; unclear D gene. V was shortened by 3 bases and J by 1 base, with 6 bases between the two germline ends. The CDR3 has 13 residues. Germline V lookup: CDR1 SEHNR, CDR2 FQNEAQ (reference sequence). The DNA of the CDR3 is TGTGCCAGCAGCTTTTGGGGGAACACTGAAGCTTTCTTT. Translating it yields CASSFWGNTEAFF.

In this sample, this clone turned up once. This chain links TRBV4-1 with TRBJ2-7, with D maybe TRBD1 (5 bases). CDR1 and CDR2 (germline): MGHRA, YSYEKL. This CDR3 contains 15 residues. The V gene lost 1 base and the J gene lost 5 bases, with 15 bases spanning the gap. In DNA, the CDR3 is TGCGCCAGCAGCCAAGTGGCGATGGGGCGCCACGAGCAGTACTTC. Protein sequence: CASSQVAMGRHEQYF.

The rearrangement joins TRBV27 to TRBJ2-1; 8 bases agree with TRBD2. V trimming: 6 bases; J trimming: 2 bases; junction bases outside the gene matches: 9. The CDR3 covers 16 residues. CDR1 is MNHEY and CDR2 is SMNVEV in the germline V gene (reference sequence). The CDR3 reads CASRHLPGGAYNEQFF. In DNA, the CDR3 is TGTGCCAGCAGACATCTGCCGGGAGGGGCCTACAATGAGCAGTTCTTC.